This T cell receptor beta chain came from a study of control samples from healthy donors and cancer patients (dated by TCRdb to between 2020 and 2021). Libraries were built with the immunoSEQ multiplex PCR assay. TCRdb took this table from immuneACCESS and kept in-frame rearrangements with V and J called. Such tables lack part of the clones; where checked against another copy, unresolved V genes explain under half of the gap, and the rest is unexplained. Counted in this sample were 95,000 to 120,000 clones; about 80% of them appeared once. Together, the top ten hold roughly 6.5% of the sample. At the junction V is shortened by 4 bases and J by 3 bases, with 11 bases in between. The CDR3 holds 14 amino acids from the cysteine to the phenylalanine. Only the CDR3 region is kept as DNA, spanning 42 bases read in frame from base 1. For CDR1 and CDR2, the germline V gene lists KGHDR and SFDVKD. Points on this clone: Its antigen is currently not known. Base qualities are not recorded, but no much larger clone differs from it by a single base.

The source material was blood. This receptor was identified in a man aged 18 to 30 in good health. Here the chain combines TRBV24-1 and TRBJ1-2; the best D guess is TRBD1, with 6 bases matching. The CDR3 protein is CATSDPGHYYGYTF. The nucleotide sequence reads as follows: TGTGCCACCAGTGACCCGGGACACTACTATGGCTACACCTTC.